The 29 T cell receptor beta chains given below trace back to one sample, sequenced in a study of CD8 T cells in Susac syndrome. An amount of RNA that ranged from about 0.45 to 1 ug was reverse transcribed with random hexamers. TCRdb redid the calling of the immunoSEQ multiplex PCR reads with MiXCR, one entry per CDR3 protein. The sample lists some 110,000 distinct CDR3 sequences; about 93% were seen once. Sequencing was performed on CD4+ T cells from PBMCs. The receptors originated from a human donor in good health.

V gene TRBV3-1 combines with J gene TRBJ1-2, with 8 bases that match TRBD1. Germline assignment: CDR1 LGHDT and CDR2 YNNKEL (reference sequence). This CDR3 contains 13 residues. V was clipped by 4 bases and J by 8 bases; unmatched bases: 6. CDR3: CASSLTGVWGYTF. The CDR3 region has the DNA TGTGCCAGCAGCCTGACAGGGGTTTGGGGCTACACCTTC.

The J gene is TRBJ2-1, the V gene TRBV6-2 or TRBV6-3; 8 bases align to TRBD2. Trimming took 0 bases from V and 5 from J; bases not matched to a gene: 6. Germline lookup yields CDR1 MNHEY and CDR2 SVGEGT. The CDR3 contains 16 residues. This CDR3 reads CASSYSLAVQDNEQFF. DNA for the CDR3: TGTGCCAGCAGTTACTCACTAGCGGTCCAAGACAATGAGCAGTTCTTC.

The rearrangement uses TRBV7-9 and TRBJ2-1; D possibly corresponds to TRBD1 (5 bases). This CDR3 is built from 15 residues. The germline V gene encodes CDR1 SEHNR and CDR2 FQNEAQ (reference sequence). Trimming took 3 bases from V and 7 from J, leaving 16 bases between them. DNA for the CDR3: TGTGCCAGCAGCTTGGGGTCAGGGTACAGGAATGAGCAGTTCTTC. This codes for CASSLGSGYRNEQFF.

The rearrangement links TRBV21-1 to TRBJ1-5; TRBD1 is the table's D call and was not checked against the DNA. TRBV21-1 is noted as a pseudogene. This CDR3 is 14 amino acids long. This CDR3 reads CAIPCAGGTQPQHF. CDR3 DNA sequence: TGTGCCATCCCTTGCGCAGGGGGGACTCAGCCCCAGCATTTT.

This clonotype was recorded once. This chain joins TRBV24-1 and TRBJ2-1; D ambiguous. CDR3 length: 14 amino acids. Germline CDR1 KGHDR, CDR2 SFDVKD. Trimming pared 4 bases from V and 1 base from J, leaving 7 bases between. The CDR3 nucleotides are TGTGCCACCAGTGACAGCATATCCTACAATGAGCAGTTCTTC. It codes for CATSDSISYNEQFF.

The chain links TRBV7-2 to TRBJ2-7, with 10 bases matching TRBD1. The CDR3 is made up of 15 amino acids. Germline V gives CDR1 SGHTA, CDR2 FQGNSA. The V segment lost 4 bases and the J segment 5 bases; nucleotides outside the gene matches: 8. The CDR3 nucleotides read TGTGCCAGCAGCTCACCCGGGACAGGGGTCCACGAGCAGTACTTC. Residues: CASSSPGTGVHEQYF.

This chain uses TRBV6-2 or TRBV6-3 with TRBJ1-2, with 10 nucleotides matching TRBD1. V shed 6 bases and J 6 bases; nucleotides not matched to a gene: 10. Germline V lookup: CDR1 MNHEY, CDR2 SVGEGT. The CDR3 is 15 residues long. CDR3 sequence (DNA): TGTGCCAGCAGGCCCAGACAGGGGGCGAATCATGGCTACACCTTC. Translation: CASRPRQGANHGYTF.

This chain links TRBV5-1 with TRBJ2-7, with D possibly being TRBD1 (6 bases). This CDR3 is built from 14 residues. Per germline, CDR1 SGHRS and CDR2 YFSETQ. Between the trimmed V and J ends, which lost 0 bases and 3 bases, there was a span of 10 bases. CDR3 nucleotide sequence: TGCGCCAGCAGCTTGGCATGGGACAACTACGAGCAGTACTTC. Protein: CASSLAWDNYEQYF. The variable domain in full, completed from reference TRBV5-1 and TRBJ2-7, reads KAGVTQTPRYLIKTRGQQVTLSCSPISGHRSVSWYQQTPGQGLQFLFEYFSETQRNKGNFPGRFSGRQFSNSRSEMNVSTLELGDSALYLCASSLAWDNYEQYFGPGTRLTVT.

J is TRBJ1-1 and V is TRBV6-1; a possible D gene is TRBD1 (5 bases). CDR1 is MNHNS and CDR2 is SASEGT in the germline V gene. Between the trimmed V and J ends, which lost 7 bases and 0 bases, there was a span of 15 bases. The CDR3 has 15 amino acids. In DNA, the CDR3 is TGTGCCAGCACCCCAGGGCGGGTTTTGAACACTGAAGCTTTCTTT. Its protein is CASTPGRVLNTEAFF.

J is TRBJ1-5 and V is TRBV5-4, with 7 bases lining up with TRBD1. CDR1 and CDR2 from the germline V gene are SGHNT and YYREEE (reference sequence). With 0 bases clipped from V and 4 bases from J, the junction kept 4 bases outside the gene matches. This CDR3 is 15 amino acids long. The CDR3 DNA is TGTGCCAGCAGCTTGGCGGGCAGGGGGAATCAGCCCCAGCATTTT. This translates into CASSLAGRGNQPQHF.

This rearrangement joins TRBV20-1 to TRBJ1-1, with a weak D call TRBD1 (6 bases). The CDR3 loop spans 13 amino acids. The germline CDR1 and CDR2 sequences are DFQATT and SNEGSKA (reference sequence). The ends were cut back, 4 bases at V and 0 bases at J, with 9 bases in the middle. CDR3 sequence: CSAKGGLNTEAFF. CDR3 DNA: TGCAGTGCTAAGGGGGGATTGAACACTGAAGCTTTCTTT.

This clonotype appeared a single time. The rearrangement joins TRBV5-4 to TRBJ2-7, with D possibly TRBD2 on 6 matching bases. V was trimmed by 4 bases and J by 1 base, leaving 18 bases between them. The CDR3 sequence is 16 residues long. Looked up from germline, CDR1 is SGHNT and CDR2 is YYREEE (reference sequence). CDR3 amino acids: CASSAWTGGNSYEQYF. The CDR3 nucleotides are TGTGCCAGCAGCGCCTGGACTGGCGGGAATTCCTACGAGCAGTACTTC.

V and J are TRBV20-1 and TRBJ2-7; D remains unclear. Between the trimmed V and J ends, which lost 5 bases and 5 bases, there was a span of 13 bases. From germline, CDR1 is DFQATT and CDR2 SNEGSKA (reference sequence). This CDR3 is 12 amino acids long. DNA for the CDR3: TGCAGTGCTCTCGGACCATCCGACGAGCAGTACTTC. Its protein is CSALGPSDEQYF.

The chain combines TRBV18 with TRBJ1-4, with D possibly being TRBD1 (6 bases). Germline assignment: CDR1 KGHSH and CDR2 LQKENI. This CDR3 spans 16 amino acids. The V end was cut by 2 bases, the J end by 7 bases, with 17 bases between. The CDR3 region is CASSPSGRGRSEKLFF. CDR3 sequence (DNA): TGTGCCAGCTCACCATCGGGAAGGGGGAGGAGTGAAAAACTGTTTTTT.

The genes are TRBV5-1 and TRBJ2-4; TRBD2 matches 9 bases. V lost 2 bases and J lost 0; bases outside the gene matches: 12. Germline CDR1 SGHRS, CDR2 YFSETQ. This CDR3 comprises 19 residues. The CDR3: CASSFRVTSGTLAKNIQYF. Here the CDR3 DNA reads TGCGCCAGCAGCTTTCGAGTGACTAGCGGAACTCTAGCCAAAAACATTCAGTACTTC.

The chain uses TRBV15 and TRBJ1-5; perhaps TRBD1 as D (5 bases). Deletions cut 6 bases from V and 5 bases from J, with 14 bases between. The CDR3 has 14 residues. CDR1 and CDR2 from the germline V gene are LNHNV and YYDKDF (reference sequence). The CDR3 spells CATRTGTQDQPQHF. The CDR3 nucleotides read TGTGCCACCAGGACCGGGACCCAGGATCAGCCCCAGCATTTT.

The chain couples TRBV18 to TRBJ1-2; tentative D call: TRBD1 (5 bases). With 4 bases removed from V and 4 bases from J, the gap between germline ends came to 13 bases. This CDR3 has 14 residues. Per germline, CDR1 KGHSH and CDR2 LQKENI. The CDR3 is CASSRDGPTYGYTF. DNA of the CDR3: TGTGCCAGCTCACGGGACGGGCCCACCTATGGCTACACCTTC.

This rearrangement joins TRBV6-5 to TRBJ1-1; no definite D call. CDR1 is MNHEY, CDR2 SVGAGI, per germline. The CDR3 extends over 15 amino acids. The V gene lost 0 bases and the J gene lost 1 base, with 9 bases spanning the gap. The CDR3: CASSYSPRPNTEAFF. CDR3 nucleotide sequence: TGTGCCAGCAGTTACTCCCCCCGCCCGAACACTGAAGCTTTCTTT.

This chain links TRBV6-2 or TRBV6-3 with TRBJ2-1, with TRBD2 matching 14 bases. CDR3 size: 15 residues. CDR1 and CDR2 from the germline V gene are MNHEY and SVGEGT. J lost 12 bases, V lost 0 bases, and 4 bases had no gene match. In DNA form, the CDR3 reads TGTGCCAGCAGTTACTCTGGACTAGCGGGAGGAGGGCAGTTCTTC. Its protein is CASSYSGLAGGGQFF.

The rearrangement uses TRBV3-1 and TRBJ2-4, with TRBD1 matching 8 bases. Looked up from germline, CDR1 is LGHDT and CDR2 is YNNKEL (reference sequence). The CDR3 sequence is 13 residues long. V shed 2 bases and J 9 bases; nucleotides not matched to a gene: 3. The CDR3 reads CASSQFDRGIQYF. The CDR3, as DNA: TGTGCCAGCAGCCAATTTGACAGGGGCATTCAGTACTTC.

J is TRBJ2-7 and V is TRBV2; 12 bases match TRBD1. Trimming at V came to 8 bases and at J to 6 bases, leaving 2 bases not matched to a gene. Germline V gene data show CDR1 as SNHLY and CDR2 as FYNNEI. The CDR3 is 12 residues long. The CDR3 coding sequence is TGTGCCAGCCGGGACAGGGGGCCCGAGCAGTACTTC. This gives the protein CASRDRGPEQYF.

CDR3 loop: CASSHQPGQGSSGANVLTF. In nucleotides, the CDR3 is TGCGCCAGCAGCCACCAACCGGGACAGGGAAGTTCTGGGGCCAACGTCCTGACTTTC. The rearrangement joins TRBV4-1 to TRBJ2-6; TRBD1 aligns across 9 bases. The CDR3 covers 19 residues. Germline-derived CDR1 and CDR2 are MGHRA and YSYEKL. V dropped 3 bases and J dropped 1; count of bases not matched to a gene: 10.

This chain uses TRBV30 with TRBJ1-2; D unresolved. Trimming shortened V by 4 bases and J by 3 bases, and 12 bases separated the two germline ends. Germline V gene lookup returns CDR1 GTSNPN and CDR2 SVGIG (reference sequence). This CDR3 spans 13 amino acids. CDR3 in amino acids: CAWTRWEDYGYTF. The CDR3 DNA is TGTGCCTGGACGAGGTGGGAGGACTATGGCTACACCTTC.

The CDR3 sequence is CASSQGLSVNEQFF. The CDR3 nucleotides are TGTGCCAGCAGCCAAGGTCTCAGTGTGAATGAGCAGTTCTTC. The gene calls are TRBV3-1 and TRBJ2-1; D unresolved. The CDR3 is 14 residues long. The germline V gene has CDR1 LGHDT and CDR2 YNNKEL (reference sequence). The V and J ends lost 1 base and 7 bases respectively, with 11 bases between them.

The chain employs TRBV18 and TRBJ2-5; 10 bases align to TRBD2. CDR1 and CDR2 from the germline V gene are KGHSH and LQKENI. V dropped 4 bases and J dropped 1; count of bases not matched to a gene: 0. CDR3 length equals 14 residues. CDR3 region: CASSRTSGQETQYF. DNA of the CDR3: TGTGCCAGCTCACGGACTAGCGGCCAAGAGACCCAGTACTTC.

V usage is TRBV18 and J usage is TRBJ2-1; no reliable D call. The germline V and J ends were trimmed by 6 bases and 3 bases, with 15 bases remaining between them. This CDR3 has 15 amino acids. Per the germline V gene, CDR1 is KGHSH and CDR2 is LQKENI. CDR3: CASSSGSTDYNEQFF. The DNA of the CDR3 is TGTGCCAGCTCCTCCGGGTCCACCGACTACAATGAGCAGTTCTTC.

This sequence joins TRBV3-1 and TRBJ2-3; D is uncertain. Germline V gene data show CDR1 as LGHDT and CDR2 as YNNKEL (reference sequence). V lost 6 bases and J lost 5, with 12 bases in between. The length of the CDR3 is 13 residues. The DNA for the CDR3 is TGTGCCAGCAGTCTCCTAGAAGGAGATACGCAGTATTTT. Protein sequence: CASSLLEGDTQYF.

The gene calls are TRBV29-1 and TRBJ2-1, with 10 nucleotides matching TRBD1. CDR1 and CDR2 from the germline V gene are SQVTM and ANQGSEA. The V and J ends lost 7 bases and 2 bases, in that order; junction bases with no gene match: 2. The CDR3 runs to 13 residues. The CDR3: CSGGQGAYNEQFF. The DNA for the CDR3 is TGCAGCGGTGGACAGGGGGCCTACAATGAGCAGTTCTTC.

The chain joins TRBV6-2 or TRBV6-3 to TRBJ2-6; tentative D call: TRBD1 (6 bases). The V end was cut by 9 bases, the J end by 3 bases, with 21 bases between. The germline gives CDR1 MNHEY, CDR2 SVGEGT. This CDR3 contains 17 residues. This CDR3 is CASLEGTGTDGANVLTF. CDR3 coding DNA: TGTGCCAGTCTCGAAGGCACAGGGACGGATGGGGCCAACGTCCTGACTTTC.